This note documents a single T cell receptor beta chain sequence. The clone's antigen remains unknown. The input lacks base qualities; no much larger clone sits a single base away. This sample stems from a study of OX40 agonist ivuxolimab in advanced cancers. A note on the overall study: Ivuxolimab was an agonistic, fully human IgG2 monoclonal antibody directed against OX40 (CD134), a costimulatory receptor. Partial responses were achieved by three dose-escalation patients, of whom one had hepatocellular carcinoma and two had cutaneous melanoma. Peripheral TCRbeta sequencing was intended to test whether TCR sequence diversity was altered and clonal T-cell expansion was caused by ivuxolimab. The paper describes the monotherapy dose-escalation part (N = 52 patients) of the phase I trial of ivuxolimab. Among the 52 dose-escalation patients, around 20 had hepatocellular carcinoma, roughly 15 melanoma, 9 renal cell carcinoma and 9 head and neck cancer. Intravenous ivuxolimab was administered to patients every 2 weeks at six dose levels: 0.01, 0.1, 0.3, 1.5, 3 and 10 mg/kg. A male proportion of around 81% and a mean age of around 60 years, ranging from 23 to 79, were recorded for the dose-escalation cohort. Patients were allowed to have had prior anti-PD-1, anti-PD-L1 or anti-CTLA-4 therapy, and approximately 40% of the dose-escalation patients had previously received checkpoint inhibitors.

Trimming costs V 2 bases and J 3 bases, and their ends lie 11 bases apart. The CDR3 goes from the cysteine to the phenylalanine over 15 residues. The retained sequence is limited to the CDR3, 45 bases, with the frame set at the first base. From the germline V gene (reference sequence), CDR1 is SGHNT and CDR2 is YYREEE. The trial excluded patients who had a history of autoimmune disease or who were on systemic immunosuppression. Peripheral blood for TCR sequencing was collected from all dose cohorts at baseline, on cycle 4 day 1, and on cycle 7 day 1. The samples were drawn from a first-in-human, open-label, multicenter phase I dose-escalation trial of ivuxolimab. Adults with locally advanced or metastatic head and neck squamous cell, hepatocellular, melanoma or renal cell carcinoma were enrolled in the trial. Before TCR sequencing, CD4+ T cells and CD8+ T cells from peripheral blood were sorted into separate populations.

To sequence the TCRbeta CDR3 region, genomic DNA was isolated from the sorted cells. The immunoSEQ Assay was used for sequencing of TCRbeta CDR3 regions. In its TCRdb copy, this immuneACCESS table keeps in-frame sequences only and misses some clones. Where compared with another copy, unresolved V genes explain less than half of these, and the others have no known cause. Present in this sample are 100,000 or so clones, around 85% of which were seen just once. In total, the top ten clones hold 3% to 4% of the sample. Study-wide findings and limitations: At doses of 0.1 to 3.0 mg/kg, clonal expansion of both CD4+ and CD8+ T cells in blood was seen between baseline and week 6. In the 0.1-3.0 mg/kg groups, partial responders were among the patients with the lowest normalized peripheral clonal expansion, particularly in CD8+ T cells. On average, CD8+ T cells showed more expanded clones than CD4+ T cells after ivuxolimab. Low levels of normalized T-cell clonal expansion were also seen in some patients who did not respond. Which antigens the clonally expanded peripheral T cells were specific for was not determined.

The input for sequencing was CD4+ or CD8+ T cells sorted from blood, taken in a trial of the OX40 agonist ivuxolimab. Recombination linked TRBV5-4 to TRBJ2-2; a confident D gene designation cannot be given. The sequence was collected from an adult with an advanced solid tumor such as melanoma, head and neck, liver or kidney cancer. The nucleotides read TGTGCCAGCAGCTTCAGGCTGGATTACACCGGGGAGCTGTTTTTT. Protein translation: CASSFRLDYTGELFF.